A single sample gave rise to the 27 T cell receptor beta chains below, sequenced in a study of early T cells in non-severe SARS-CoV-2 infection. A single record per CDR3 protein comes from TCRdb applying MiXCR to the 5' RACE reads. Of fewer than 80,000 distinct CDR3 sequences listed, approximately 12% are singletons. The sample was whole blood. These receptors came from an adult who was a healthcare worker with PCR-confirmed SARS-CoV-2 infection or an uninfected control (not recorded which).

The chain recombines TRBV27 with TRBJ2-2, with 10 bases identical to TRBD2. This CDR3 has 17 residues. Germline CDR1 reads MNHEY; CDR2 reads SMNVEV (reference sequence). V lost 8 bases and J lost 7; bases outside the gene matches: 16. The CDR3 DNA follows: TGTGCCAGCGGCCCGAAAGGAGCGGGAGGGCCGATCGGGGAGCTGTTTTTT. It is translated as CASGPKGAGGPIGELFF.

At least ten counts were recorded for this clonotype. The chain has TRBV7-9 and TRBJ2-3; TRBD2 matches at 14 bases. The length of the CDR3 is 16 residues. Germline values: CDR1 SEHNR, CDR2 FQNEAQ (reference sequence). V was clipped by 5 bases and J by 5 bases; unmatched bases: 6. The CDR3 sequence: CASSLGLAGAGDTQYF. The DNA for the CDR3 is TGTGCCAGCAGCCTGGGACTAGCGGGAGCCGGAGATACGCAGTATTTT.

This clonotype turned up a few times. The rearrangement uses TRBV20-1 and TRBJ1-1; D not resolved. V was shortened by 6 bases and J by 6 bases, with 17 bases between the two germline ends. Germline-derived CDR1 and CDR2 are DFQATT and SNEGSKA (reference sequence). This CDR3 has 13 amino acids. CDR3 region: CSARTSPGAEAFF. The CDR3, as DNA: TGCAGTGCCCGGACCTCCCCGGGCGCTGAAGCTTTCTTT.

This clonotype was seen at least ten times. The chain combines TRBV24-1 with TRBJ2-5; D gene ambiguous. Germline values: CDR1 KGHDR, CDR2 SFDVKD. The CDR3 is made up of 15 amino acids. V lost 1 base, J lost 3 bases, and 11 bases lay in between. CDR3 in amino acids: CATSDFRVDEETQYF. CDR3 nucleotides: TGTGCCACCAGTGATTTCCGCGTGGACGAAGAGACCCAGTACTTC.

This clonotype was counted only a few times. The V and J genes are TRBV30 and TRBJ1-5; possibly TRBD1 for D (6 bases). Trimming took off 0 bases at V and 4 bases at J, with 19 bases between the two ends. In germline, CDR1 is GTSNPN, CDR2 SVGIG (reference sequence). The CDR3 is made up of 17 amino acids. CDR3 DNA: TGTGCCTGGAGTGTACCCAGGGGTATCGGGGCTAATCAGCCCCAGCATTTT. As protein: CAWSVPRGIGANQPQHF.

This clonotype came up a few times. The V and J genes are TRBV24-1 and TRBJ2-1; 7 bases fit TRBD1. The CDR3 is 11 amino acids. The trim removed 7 bases at V and 8 bases at J, leaving 1 base unmatched. The germline V gene encodes CDR1 KGHDR and CDR2 SFDVKD. The CDR3, as DNA: TGTGCCACCAGACAGGGGTATGAGCAGTTCTTC. Its protein is CATRQGYEQFF.

The chain carries TRBV5-4 and TRBJ2-3; 7 bases are shared with TRBD2. Germline V gene lookup returns CDR1 SGHNT and CDR2 YYREEE (reference sequence). The CDR3 extends over 18 amino acids. Trimming took 4 bases from V and 4 from J; bases not matched to a gene: 18. CDR3 coding DNA: TGTGCCAGCAGCCCGGGAGTACCTAGCGGCCTTGAGGCAGATACGCAGTATTTT. Residues: CASSPGVPSGLEADTQYF.

The V and J genes are TRBV5-1 and TRBJ2-1; D might be TRBD2 (5 bases). The germline V and J ends were trimmed by 6 bases and 0 bases, with 10 bases remaining between them. Germline CDR1 reads SGHRS; CDR2 reads YFSETQ. The CDR3 runs to 14 residues. CDR3 nucleotide sequence: TGCGCCAGCATGGAGGAGGCCTCCTACAATGAGCAGTTCTTC. It yields the protein CASMEEASYNEQFF.

Only a few counts were recorded for this clonotype. The chain recombines TRBV20-1 with TRBJ1-4; D is unresolved. CDR1 DFQATT and CDR2 SNEGSKA come from the germline V gene (reference sequence). V was trimmed by 1 base and J by 4 bases, leaving 4 bases between them. The CDR3 extends over 12 amino acids. CDR3 protein: CSARAGNEKLFF. Written as DNA, the CDR3 is TGCAGTGCTAGAGCGGGTAATGAAAAACTGTTTTTT.

This clonotype has a handful of counts. The chain couples TRBV4-2 to TRBJ2-6; no reliable D call. Trimming removed 4 bases at V and 0 bases at J, with 10 bases between. This CDR3 has 16 residues. Germline V lookup: CDR1 LGHNA, CDR2 YNFKEQ. The CDR3: CASSLGPVSGANVLTF. The CDR3 nucleotides read TGTGCCAGCAGCCTTGGACCCGTCTCTGGGGCCAACGTCCTGACTTTC.

This clonotype was observed a few times. This chain links TRBV5-1 with TRBJ2-3, with 11 bases that match TRBD1. V shed 7 bases and J 4 bases; nucleotides not matched to a gene: 8. Germline V gives CDR1 SGHRS, CDR2 YFSETQ. There are 15 residues in the CDR3. The CDR3 DNA reads TGCGCCAGCCACCTAACGGGACAGGGGGCAGATACGCAGTATTTT. Amino acid sequence: CASHLTGQGADTQYF.

This chain uses TRBV7-9 with TRBJ2-1; 11 nucleotides align to TRBD1. This CDR3 has 16 amino acids. The V gene end was trimmed by 6 bases and the J gene end by 6 bases; junction bases not matched to a gene: 10. Germline V gene data show CDR1 as SEHNR and CDR2 as FQNEAQ (reference sequence). The CDR3 loop is CASSPPGQGVFNEQFF. The CDR3 DNA sequence: TGTGCCAGCAGTCCGCCGGGACAGGGGGTTTTCAATGAGCAGTTCTTC.

The table lists this clonotype with a few counts. The chain combines TRBV29-1 with TRBJ2-7; 9 bases line up with TRBD2. The CDR3 has 15 amino acids. Losses at the gene ends were 5 bases for V and 7 bases for J; bases not matched to a gene: 15. Germline V gene data show CDR1 as SQVTM and CDR2 as ANQGSEA. CDR3 sequence reads: CSVYPPSGRPGEQYF. CDR3 nucleotides: TGCAGCGTTTATCCCCCAAGCGGGAGGCCGGGAGAGCAGTACTTC.

This chain joins TRBV28 and TRBJ1-3; no reliable D call. The V and J ends lost 3 bases and 4 bases respectively, with 4 bases between them. CDR1 MDHEN and CDR2 SYDVKM come from the germline V gene. CDR3 length equals 12 residues. CDR3 bases: TGTGCCAGCAGTTTCAACGGAAACACCATATATTTT. Residues: CASSFNGNTIYF.

This clonotype was observed many times. This sequence joins TRBV5-1 and TRBJ1-1; D remains ambiguous. Germline CDR1 and CDR2: SGHRS and YFSETQ. CDR3 length: 12 amino acids. V was pared by 2 bases and J by 4 bases, with 6 bases between. CDR3 sequence reads: CASSFTATEAFF. CDR3 coding DNA: TGCGCCAGCAGCTTTACGGCCACTGAAGCTTTCTTT. The full variable domain, completed using reference TRBV5-1 and TRBJ1-1, is KAGVTQTPRYLIKTRGQQVTLSCSPISGHRSVSWYQQTPGQGLQFLFEYFSETQRNKGNFPGRFSGRQFSNSRSEMNVSTLELGDSALYLCASSFTATEAFFGQGTRLTVV.

This clonotype was counted ten times or more. The rearrangement uses TRBV24-1 and TRBJ2-2; TRBD2 agrees at 13 bases. The CDR3 is made up of 18 amino acids. Trimming at V came to 2 bases and at J to 7 bases, leaving 9 bases not matched to a gene. CDR1 is KGHDR and CDR2 is SFDVKD in the germline V gene. This CDR3 is CATSDSRGTSGMNGELFF. The CDR3 DNA reads TGTGCCACCAGTGATTCTCGTGGGACTAGCGGGATGAACGGGGAGCTGTTTTTT.

CDR3: CASRAGNSYNEQFF. The CDR3 nucleotides are TGTGCCAGCAGGGCGGGAAACTCCTACAATGAGCAGTTCTTC. V is TRBV7-3 and J is TRBJ2-1, with D perhaps matching TRBD2 (6 bases). The V end was cut by 6 bases, the J end by 0 bases, with 9 bases between. Looked up from germline, CDR1 is SGHTA and CDR2 is FQGTGA. CDR3 length: 14 residues.

V usage is TRBV11-1 and J usage is TRBJ1-2; D unresolved. The CDR3 sequence is 14 residues long. V dropped 5 bases and J dropped 3 bases, with 13 bases sitting between them. Germline lookup yields CDR1 SGHAT and CDR2 FQDESV (reference sequence). As DNA, the CDR3 is TGTGCCAGCAGCAAGACGGCAACGGACTATGGCTACACCTTC. It translates to CASSKTATDYGYTF.

The chain couples TRBV29-1 to TRBJ2-7; D tentatively reads TRBD1 or TRBD2 (6 bases each). The CDR3 extends over 12 amino acids. V was pared by 4 bases and J by 6 bases, with 13 bases between. Looked up from germline, CDR1 is SQVTM and CDR2 is ANQGSEA. CDR3 in DNA: TGCAGCGTTGGGCAGGGGAGGTCCGAGCAGTACTTC. Its translation: CSVGQGRSEQYF.

This clonotype was recorded a few times. This rearrangement joins TRBV30 to TRBJ2-3; D ambiguous. This CDR3 spans 14 amino acids. Germline V CDR1 and CDR2: GTSNPN, SVGIG (reference sequence). V was pared by 2 bases and J by 5 bases, with 14 bases between. The DNA of the CDR3 is TGTGCCTGGAGTCCGGCCTCGCTGGGAGATACGCAGTATTTT. Translating it yields CAWSPASLGDTQYF.

This clonotype was counted at least ten times. The V gene is TRBV4-1, the J gene TRBJ2-3; D is unresolved. V lost 1 base, J lost 6 bases, and 8 bases lay in between. CDR1 MGHRA and CDR2 YSYEKL come from the germline V gene. The CDR3 sequence is 13 residues long. The CDR3 spells CASSQVPVDTQYF. The CDR3 DNA sequence: TGCGCCAGCAGCCAAGTGCCGGTGGATACGCAGTATTTT.

This clonotype was observed many times. The rearrangement joins TRBV28 to TRBJ2-7, with 7 bases lining up with TRBD1. This CDR3 has 11 residues. CDR1 and CDR2 from the germline V gene are MDHEN and SYDVKM. CDR3 sequence reads: CQTQGTYEQYF. DNA of the CDR3: TGTCAAACACAGGGGACCTACGAGCAGTACTTC.

The CDR3, as DNA: TGTGCCAGTAGCCGTAGAGGGGCTAGCTATTCCTACGAGCAGTACTTC. Translation gives CASSRRGASYSYEQYF. V and J are TRBV19 and TRBJ2-7; D possibly uses TRBD1 or TRBD2 (5 bases each). The V gene's germline CDR1 is LNHDA and CDR2 SQIVND (reference sequence). Trimming cost V 6 bases and J 1 base, with 19 bases left between them. The length of the CDR3 is 16 residues.

Many counts were recorded for this clonotype. This chain connects TRBV20-1 to TRBJ2-1, with a possible D match to TRBD2 (7 bases). The CDR3 is 12 amino acids. The germline V and J ends were trimmed by 6 bases and 9 bases, with 15 bases remaining between them. Germline CDR1 reads DFQATT; CDR2 reads SNEGSKA (reference sequence). CDR3 in amino acids: CSAEGGGFEQFF. The DNA of the CDR3 is TGCAGTGCCGAAGGGGGGGGTTTTGAGCAGTTCTTC.

The table lists this clonotype with many counts. This sequence joins TRBV18 and TRBJ2-7; 11 positions agree with TRBD1. The V and J ends lost 3 bases and 3 bases, in that order; junction bases with no gene match: 4. Germline-derived CDR1 and CDR2 are KGHSH and LQKENI. The CDR3 spans 15 residues. Written as DNA, the CDR3 is TGTGCCAGCTCACCCAGGACAGGGGGCGTCTACGAGCAGTACTTC. Translating gives CASSPRTGGVYEQYF.

This clonotype was seen more than once but under ten times. The chain employs TRBV7-8 and TRBJ1-2; D is ambiguous. CDR1 SGHVS and CDR2 FQNEAQ come from the germline V gene. The CDR3 is made up of 12 amino acids. Trimming cost V 2 bases and J 4 bases, with 5 bases left between them. The CDR3 sequence is CASSLLVYGYTF. CDR3 DNA sequence: TGTGCCAGCAGCTTACTGGTCTATGGCTACACCTTC.

There are a few counts of this clonotype. The chain employs TRBV5-1 and TRBJ2-5; TRBD1 agrees at 10 bases. Germline-derived CDR1 and CDR2 are SGHRS and YFSETQ. CDR3 length equals 15 residues. J lost 1 base, V lost 0 bases, and 0 bases had no gene match. The CDR3 DNA reads TGCGCCAGCAGCTTGGGGACAGGGGGCCAAGAGACCCAGTACTTC. Its translation is CASSLGTGGQETQYF.